The clone carrying this T cell receptor (beta chain) has a handful of counts. Its target is unknown. This record belongs to a study of post-analysis software for immune sequencing data. In the study overall: Patients had relapsing-remitting, secondary progressive or progressive-relapsing multiple sclerosis; some lacked subtype. Study results and caveats: Patients carried roughly 5 TRBV segments more frequently than controls did, and TRBV5-6, TRBV5-1 and TRBV20-1 were among them. A significant reduction in normalized Chao1 diversity was observed in multiple sclerosis patients versus controls. Samples prepared in the same batch strongly co-clustered by F measure.

Unique molecular identifiers featured in each of the TCR beta cDNA libraries. Researchers reported 520,000 or so cDNA molecules coming from around 1 to 10 million T cells. TCRdb used MiXCR to reprocess the PCR reads, holding one entry per CDR3 protein. The sample yields 150,000 to 200,000 distinct CDR3 sequences, approximately 30% seen once. From germline, CDR1 is DFQATT and CDR2 SNEGSKA (reference sequence). Trimming took 0 bases from V and 4 from J; bases not matched to a gene: 8. There are 16 residues in the CDR3. The genes are TRBV20-1 and TRBJ2-5; 10 bases line up with TRBD2. The sequencing sample was made of blood. The source is a girl aged 5-17 years with multiple sclerosis. In DNA form, the CDR3 reads TGCAGTGCTAGAGATGTCCTAGCGGGAGTGTCAGAGACCCAGTACTTC. It is translated as CSARDVLAGVSETQYF.